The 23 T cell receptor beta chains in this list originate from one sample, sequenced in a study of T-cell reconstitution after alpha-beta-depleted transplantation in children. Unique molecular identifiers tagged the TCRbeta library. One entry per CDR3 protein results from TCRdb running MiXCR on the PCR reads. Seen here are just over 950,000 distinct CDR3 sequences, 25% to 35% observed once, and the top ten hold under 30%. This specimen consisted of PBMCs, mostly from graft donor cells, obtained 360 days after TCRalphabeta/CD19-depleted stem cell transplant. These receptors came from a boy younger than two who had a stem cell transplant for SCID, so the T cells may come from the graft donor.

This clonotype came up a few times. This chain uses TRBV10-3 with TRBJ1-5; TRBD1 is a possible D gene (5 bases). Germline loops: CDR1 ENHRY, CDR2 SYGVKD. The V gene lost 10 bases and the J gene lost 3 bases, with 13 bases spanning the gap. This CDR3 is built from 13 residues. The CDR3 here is CATGDGINQPQHF. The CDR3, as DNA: TGTGCCACCGGGGACGGGATCAATCAGCCCCAGCATTTT.

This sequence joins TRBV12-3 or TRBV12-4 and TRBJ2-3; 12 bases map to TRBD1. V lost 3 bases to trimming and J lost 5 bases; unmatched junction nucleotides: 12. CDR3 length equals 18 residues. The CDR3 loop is CASSFPSRDRGPGDTQYF. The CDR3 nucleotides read TGTGCCAGCAGTTTCCCTAGCCGGGACAGGGGGCCGGGAGATACGCAGTATTTT.

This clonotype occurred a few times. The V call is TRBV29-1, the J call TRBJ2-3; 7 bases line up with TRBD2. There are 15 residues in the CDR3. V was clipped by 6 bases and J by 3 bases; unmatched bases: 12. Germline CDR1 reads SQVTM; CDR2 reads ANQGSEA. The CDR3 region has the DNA TGCAGCGTGGATCGGGGGGACCCGATGACAGATACGCAGTATTTT. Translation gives CSVDRGDPMTDTQYF.

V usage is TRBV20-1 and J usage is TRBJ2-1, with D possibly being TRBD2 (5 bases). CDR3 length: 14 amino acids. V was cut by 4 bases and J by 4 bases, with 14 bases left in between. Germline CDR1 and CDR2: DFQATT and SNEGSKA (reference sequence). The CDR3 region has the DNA TGCAGTGCTAAGGGCCTTAGGAGGTACAATGAGCAGTTCTTC. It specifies CSAKGLRRYNEQFF.

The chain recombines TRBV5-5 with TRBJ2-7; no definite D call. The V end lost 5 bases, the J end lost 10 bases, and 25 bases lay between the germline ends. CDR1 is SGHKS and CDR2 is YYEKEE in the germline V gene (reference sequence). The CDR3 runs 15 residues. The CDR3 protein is CASRPVVGALLFQYF. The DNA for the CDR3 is TGTGCCAGCAGACCCGTTGTAGGCGCTTTGTTATTTCAGTACTTC.

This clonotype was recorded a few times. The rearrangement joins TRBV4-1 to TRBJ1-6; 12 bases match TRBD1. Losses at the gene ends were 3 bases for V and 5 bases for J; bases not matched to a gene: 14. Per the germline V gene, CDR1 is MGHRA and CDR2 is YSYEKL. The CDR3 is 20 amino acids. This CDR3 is CASSQTPGQGANLDNSPLHF. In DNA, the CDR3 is TGCGCCAGCAGCCAGACCCCGGGACAGGGGGCGAATCTTGATAATTCACCCCTCCACTTT.

CDR3 protein: CASSQYRDSSFYEQYF. The CDR3 nucleotides are TGCGCCAGCAGCCAGTACCGGGACTCCTCTTTCTACGAGCAGTACTTC. The chain carries TRBV5-1 and TRBJ2-7; tentative D call: TRBD2 (6 bases). The CDR3 runs 16 residues. V shed 4 bases and J shed 3 bases, with 20 bases lying between them. Germline assignment: CDR1 SGHRS and CDR2 YFSETQ.

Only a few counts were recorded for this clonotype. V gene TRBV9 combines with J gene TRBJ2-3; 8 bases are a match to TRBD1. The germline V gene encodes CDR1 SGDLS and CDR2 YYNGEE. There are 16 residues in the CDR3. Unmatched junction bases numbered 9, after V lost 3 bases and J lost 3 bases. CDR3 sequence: CASSGRDRGSTDTQYF. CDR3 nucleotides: TGTGCCAGCAGCGGCAGAGACAGGGGTTCGACAGATACGCAGTATTTT.

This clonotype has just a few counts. The CDR3 DNA reads TGTGCCAGCAGCTTAGGGGGGGGGGCCTCCTACAATGAGCAGTTCTTC. Protein sequence: CASSLGGGASYNEQFF. The V gene is TRBV5-6, the J gene TRBJ2-1, with a tentative D call TRBD2 (7 bases). CDR3 length: 16 amino acids. Germline CDR1 and CDR2: SGHDT and YYEEEE. The V end lost 2 bases, the J end lost 0 bases, and 12 bases lay between the germline ends.

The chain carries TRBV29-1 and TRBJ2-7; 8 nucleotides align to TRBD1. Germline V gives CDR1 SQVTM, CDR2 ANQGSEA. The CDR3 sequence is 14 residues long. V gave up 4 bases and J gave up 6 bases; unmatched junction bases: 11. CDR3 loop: CSVARSAGGSEQYF. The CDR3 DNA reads TGCAGCGTTGCCCGATCCGCAGGGGGCAGCGAGCAGTACTTC.

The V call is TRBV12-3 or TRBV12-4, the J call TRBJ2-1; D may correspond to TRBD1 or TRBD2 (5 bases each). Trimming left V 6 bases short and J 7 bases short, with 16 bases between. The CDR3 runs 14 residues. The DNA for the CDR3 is TGTGCCAGCAGCCCGGGACCCTTCCGGAATGAGCAGTTCTTC. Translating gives CASSPGPFRNEQFF.

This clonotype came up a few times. CDR3 bases: TGTGCCAGCAGCGTGGGGCGGAATGAGCAGTTCTTC. Protein: CASSVGRNEQFF. The chain recombines TRBV9 with TRBJ2-1; weak D call: TRBD1 (5 bases). Germline V gene data show CDR1 as SGDLS and CDR2 as YYNGEE. V was cut by 2 bases and J by 7 bases, with 7 bases left in between. This CDR3 spans 12 amino acids.

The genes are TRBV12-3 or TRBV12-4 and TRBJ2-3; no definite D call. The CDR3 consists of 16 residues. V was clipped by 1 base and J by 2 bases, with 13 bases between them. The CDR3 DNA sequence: TGTGCCAGCAGTTTAGTCAGGTCCCGACCCACAGATACGCAGTATTTT. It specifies CASSLVRSRPTDTQYF.

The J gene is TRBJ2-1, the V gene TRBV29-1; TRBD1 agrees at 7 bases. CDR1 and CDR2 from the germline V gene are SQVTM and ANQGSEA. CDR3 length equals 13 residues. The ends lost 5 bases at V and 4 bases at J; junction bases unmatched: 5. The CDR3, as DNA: TGCAGCGTTCACGGGACAGCTTACAATGAGCAGTTCTTC. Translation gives CSVHGTAYNEQFF.

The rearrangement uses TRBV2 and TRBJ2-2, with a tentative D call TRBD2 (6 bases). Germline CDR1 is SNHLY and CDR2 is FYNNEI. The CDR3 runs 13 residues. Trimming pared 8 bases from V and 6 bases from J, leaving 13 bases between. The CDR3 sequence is CASSEGYAGELFF. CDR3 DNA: TGTGCCAGCTCGGAGGGTTATGCCGGGGAGCTGTTTTTT.

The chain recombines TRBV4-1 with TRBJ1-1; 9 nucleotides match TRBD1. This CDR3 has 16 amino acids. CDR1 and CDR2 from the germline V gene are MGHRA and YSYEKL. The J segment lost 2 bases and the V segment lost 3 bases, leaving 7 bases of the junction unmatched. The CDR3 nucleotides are TGCGCCAGCAGCCATACACCGGGACAGGGTAACACTGAAGCTTTCTTT. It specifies CASSHTPGQGNTEAFF.

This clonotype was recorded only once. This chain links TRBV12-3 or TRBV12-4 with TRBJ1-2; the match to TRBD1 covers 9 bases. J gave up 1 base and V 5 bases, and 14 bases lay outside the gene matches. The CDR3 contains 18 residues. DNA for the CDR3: TGTGCCAGCAGTGTAACCCGGGACAGGGATGAGGGTAACTATGGCTACACCTTC. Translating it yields CASSVTRDRDEGNYGYTF.

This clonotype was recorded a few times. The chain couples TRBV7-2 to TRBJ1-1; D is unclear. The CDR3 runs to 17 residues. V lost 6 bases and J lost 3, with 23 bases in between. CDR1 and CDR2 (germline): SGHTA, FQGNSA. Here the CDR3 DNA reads TGTGCCAGCAGTTATCCCTGGGTAAAAGAGAGTGACACTGAAGCTTTCTTT. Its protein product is CASSYPWVKESDTEAFF.

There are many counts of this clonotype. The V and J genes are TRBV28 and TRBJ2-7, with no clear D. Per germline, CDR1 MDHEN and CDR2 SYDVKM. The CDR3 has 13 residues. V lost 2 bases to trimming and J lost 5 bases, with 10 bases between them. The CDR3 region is CASSLQGLDEQYF. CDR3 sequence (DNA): TGTGCCAGCAGTTTACAAGGGCTCGACGAGCAGTACTTC.

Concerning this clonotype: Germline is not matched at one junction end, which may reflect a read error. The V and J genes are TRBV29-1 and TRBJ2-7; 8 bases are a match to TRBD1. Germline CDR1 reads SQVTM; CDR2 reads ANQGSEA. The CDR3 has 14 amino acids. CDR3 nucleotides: TGCAGCGTTGTTGAACAGGGGGTCTCCTATGAGCAGTACTTC. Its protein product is CSVVEQGVSYEQYF.

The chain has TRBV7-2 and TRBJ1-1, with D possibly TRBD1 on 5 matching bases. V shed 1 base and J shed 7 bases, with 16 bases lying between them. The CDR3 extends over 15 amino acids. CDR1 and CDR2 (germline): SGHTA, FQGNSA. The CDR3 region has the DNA TGTGCCAGCAGCTTAGGGGGGTTAGGAGGGGTTGAAGCTTTCTTT. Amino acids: CASSLGGLGGVEAFF.

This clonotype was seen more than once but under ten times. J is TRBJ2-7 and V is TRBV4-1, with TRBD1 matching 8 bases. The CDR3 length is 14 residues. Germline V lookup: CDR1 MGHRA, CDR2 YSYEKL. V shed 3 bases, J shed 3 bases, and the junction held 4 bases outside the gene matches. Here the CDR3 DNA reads TGCGCCAGCAGCCATACGGGACAGGTCTACGAGCAGTACTTC. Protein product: CASSHTGQVYEQYF.

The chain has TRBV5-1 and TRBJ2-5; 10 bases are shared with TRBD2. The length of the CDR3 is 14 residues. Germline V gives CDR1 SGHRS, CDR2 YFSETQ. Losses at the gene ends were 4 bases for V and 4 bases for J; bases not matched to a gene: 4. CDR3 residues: CASSRWTSGETQYF. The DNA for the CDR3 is TGCGCCAGCAGCCGCTGGACTAGCGGAGAGACCCAGTACTTC.